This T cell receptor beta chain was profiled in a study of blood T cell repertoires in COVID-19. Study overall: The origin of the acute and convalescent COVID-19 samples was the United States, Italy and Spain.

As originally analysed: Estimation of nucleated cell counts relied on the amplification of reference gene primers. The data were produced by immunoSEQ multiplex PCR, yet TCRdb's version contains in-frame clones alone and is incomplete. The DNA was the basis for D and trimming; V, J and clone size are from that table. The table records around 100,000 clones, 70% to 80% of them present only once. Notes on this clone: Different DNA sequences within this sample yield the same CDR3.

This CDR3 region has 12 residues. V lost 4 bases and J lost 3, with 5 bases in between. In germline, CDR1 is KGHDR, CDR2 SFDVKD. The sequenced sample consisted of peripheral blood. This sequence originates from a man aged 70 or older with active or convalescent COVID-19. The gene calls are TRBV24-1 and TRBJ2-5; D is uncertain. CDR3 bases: TGTGCCACCAGTGACTCAGAAGAGACCCAGTACTTC. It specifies CATSDSEETQYF.